Shown below are 20 T cell receptor beta chains from a single sample sequenced in a study of tumor and adjacent non-tumor tissue in lung cancer. No cell sorting was done before RNA was extracted from the tissue. Three rounds of nested PCR, following a modified ARM-PCR protocol, produced the TCRbeta library. One entry per CDR3 protein results from TCRdb running MiXCR on the multiplex PCR reads. The profile shows around 70,000 distinct CDR3 sequences, less than 80% of them singletons. Sequenced: lung tumor tissue. The receptor source for this set is a man aged 55-75 years with non-small cell lung cancer.

Remarks on this clonotype: Relative to the germline gene, one junction end is altered; a read error may explain this. V gene TRBV10-2 combines with J gene TRBJ2-7, with D possibly being TRBD2 (7 bases). CDR1 is WSHSY, CDR2 SAAADI, per germline. The CDR3 spans 13 residues. The CDR3 bases are TGCGCCAGCAGCGCAACGAAAGGGGGGGAGCACTACTTC. It encodes CASSATKGGEHYF.

This clonotype was observed at least ten times. The chain has TRBV5-1 and TRBJ2-3, with D perhaps given as TRBD1 or TRBD2 (5 bases each). Germline values: CDR1 SGHRS, CDR2 YFSETQ. Deletions cut 4 bases from V and 2 bases from J, with 14 bases between. The CDR3 sequence is 15 residues long. The CDR3 is CASSPGAQPTDTQYF. In DNA, the CDR3 is TGCGCCAGCAGCCCCGGGGCACAACCCACAGATACGCAGTATTTT.

This clonotype came up once. The junction shows a germline mismatch at one end, possibly a read error. This chain connects TRBV28 to TRBJ2-1; 8 nucleotides line up with TRBD1. Germline values: CDR1 MDHEN, CDR2 SYDVKM. CDR3 length equals 15 residues. CDR3 in amino acids: CASSFRAGGVQGQLF. The CDR3 bases are TGTGCCAGCAGTTTTAGGGCAGGGGGCGTCCAGGGGCAGCTCTTC.

The V and J genes are TRBV29-1 and TRBJ2-2; perhaps TRBD2 as D (7 bases). This CDR3 is 14 amino acids long. The V gene's germline CDR1 is SQVTM and CDR2 ANQGSEA. The V and J ends lost 8 bases and 8 bases respectively, with 21 bases between them. CDR3 sequence: CSLGGAGESGELFF. The CDR3 region has the DNA TGCAGCCTTGGGGGGGCAGGGGAATCTGGGGAGCTGTTTTTT.

This clonotype was observed a few times. This sequence joins TRBV5-1 and TRBJ2-1; the match to TRBD2 covers 8 bases. V shed 1 base and J 6 bases; nucleotides not matched to a gene: 9. Germline CDR1 is SGHRS and CDR2 is YFSETQ. The CDR3 consists of 16 residues. The CDR3 is CASSLLAGGGGNEQFF. In DNA, the CDR3 is TGCGCCAGCAGCTTGCTGGCGGGAGGAGGTGGCAATGAGCAGTTCTTC.

V gene TRBV12-2 combines with J gene TRBJ1-5. TRBV12-2 counts as a pseudogene. The CDR3 totals 15 residues. The CDR3 here is CVSRLVRFGNQPQHF. The CDR3 DNA reads as TGTGTAAGTCGCTTAGTCCGTTTTGGCAATCAGCCCCAGCATTTT.

Comments on this clonotype: One end of the junction does not line up with germline, which may come from a read error. For the CDR3, the DNA is TGTGCCAGCAGTACCCGGACCCGGGACTATGGTTACACCTTC. Translation: CASSTRTRDYGYTF. This rearrangement joins TRBV12-3 or TRBV12-4 to TRBJ1-2; TRBD1 might be the D (5 bases). The CDR3 spans 14 residues.

Note on this clonotype: Because the CDR3 is missing its conserved closing phenylalanine or tryptophan, this is likely a read error. The genes are TRBV6-1 and TRBJ1-2; no reliable D call. The germline V and J ends were trimmed by 5 bases and 4 bases, with 14 bases remaining between them. The CDR3 runs 14 residues. CDR1 MNHNS and CDR2 SASEGT come from the germline V gene. The CDR3 here is CASSKDGEAYGYTY. DNA of the CDR3: TGTGCCAGCAGTAAAGACGGGGAGGCCTATGGCTACACCTAT.

Remarks on this clonotype: The junction departs from the called germline gene at one end, perhaps through a read error. V and J are TRBV6-6 and TRBJ1-2, with a weak D call TRBD1 (5 bases). The CDR3 covers 15 residues. Germline CDR1 reads MNHNY; CDR2 reads SVGAGI (reference sequence). CDR3 DNA: TGTGCCAGTAGTTACTCGAGTGAGAAGGGACATGGCTACACCTTC. Translating gives CASSYSSEKGHGYTF.

Worth noting for this clonotype: Given the absence of the conserved phenylalanine or tryptophan at the CDR3 end, a read error is likely. The gene calls are TRBV29-1 and TRBJ2-1; TRBD2 aligns across 8 bases. The CDR3 length is 16 residues. The V gene's germline CDR1 is SQVTM and CDR2 ANQGSEA. Unmatched junction bases numbered 12, after V lost 6 bases and J lost 2 bases. CDR3 region: CSVLSLPGGTYNEQFL. The CDR3 region has the DNA TGCAGCGTACTCTCTCTACCGGGAGGGACCTACAATGAGCAGTTCTTA.

Comments on this clonotype: This sequence may be a read error, since a much larger clone differs from it by one base. This chain connects TRBV28 to TRBJ2-7; perhaps TRBD2 as D (6 bases). The germline CDR1 and CDR2 sequences are MDHEN and SYDVKM. This CDR3 spans 16 amino acids. V was shortened by 2 bases and J by 1 base, with 15 bases between the two germline ends. CDR3 amino acids: CASSLVEGGLSYEQYF. The CDR3 coding sequence is TGTGCCAGCAGTTTAGTTGAGGGAGGACTTTCCTACGAGCAGTACTTC.

This clonotype appeared many times. Here the CDR3 DNA reads TGTGCCAGCAGCGTCAAGAACACCGGGGAGCTGTTTTTT. Its protein is CASSVKNTGELFF. The chain links TRBV7-8 to TRBJ2-2; D remains ambiguous. V gave up 5 bases and J gave up 1 base, with 5 bases separating them. The germline V gene encodes CDR1 SGHVS and CDR2 FQNEAQ. The CDR3 length is 13 residues.

The J gene is TRBJ2-1, the V gene TRBV20-1; D ambiguous. This CDR3 has 14 residues. The germline CDR1 and CDR2 sequences are DFQATT and SNEGSKA (reference sequence). V dropped 5 bases and J dropped 2 bases, with 13 bases sitting between them. CDR3 loop: CSAGIVTTYNEQFF. The CDR3 DNA reads as TGCAGTGCTGGTATCGTGACCACCTACAATGAGCAGTTCTTC.

Note on this clonotype: One end of the junction varies from germline; a read error may be responsible. V is TRBV20-1 and J is TRBJ2-1; 9 positions agree with TRBD2. Germline CDR1 DFQATT, CDR2 SNEGSKA (reference sequence). The CDR3 length is 14 residues. CDR3 in amino acids: CSARLAEDGNEQFF. CDR3 nucleotide sequence: TGTAGTGCTAGACTAGCGGAGGATGGCAATGAGCAGTTCTTC.

The V and J genes are TRBV6-1 and TRBJ1-2; no clear D. Trimming pared 9 bases from V and 6 bases from J, leaving 14 bases between. The CDR3 contains 12 residues. From germline, CDR1 is MNHNS and CDR2 SASEGT. The CDR3 protein is CASNTDVHGYTF. The CDR3 coding sequence is TGTGCCAGTAATACAGACGTCCATGGCTACACCTTC.

The chain employs TRBV29-1 and TRBJ2-7, with TRBD1 as a possible D gene (8 bases). CDR1 is SQVTM and CDR2 is ANQGSEA in the germline V gene. CDR3 length: 15 residues. CDR3 in DNA: TGCGGCGCAACAGGGGGGGGACAGTGTTCCCACGAGCAGTACTTC. Its protein is CGATGGGQCSHEQYF.

This clonotype was seen a handful of times. The chain is built from TRBV20-1 and TRBJ2-1; D perhaps matches TRBD2 (6 bases). This CDR3 has 15 residues. The V and J ends lost 3 bases and 9 bases respectively, with 21 bases between them. The germline V gene has CDR1 DFQATT and CDR2 SNEGSKA (reference sequence). The CDR3 sequence is CSARLTNGDSGEQFF. DNA of the CDR3: TGCAGTGCTAGGCTGACTAACGGGGACTCGGGTGAGCAGTTCTTC.

A word on this clonotype: Since no conserved phenylalanine or tryptophan closes the CDR3, a read error is the likely cause. It is unclear where the CDR3 begins or ends on the DNA, so no DNA is shown, and the CDR3 is as TCRdb lists it. This chain links TRBV29-1 with TRBJ2-7; the table's TRBD2 call for D was not verified on the DNA. The CDR3 length is 15 residues, termini included. In germline, CDR1 is SQVTM, CDR2 ANQGSEA. CDR3 in amino acids: CSVKTGGTYSYERYL.

A remark on this clonotype: This is likely a read error, given that the CDR3 carries no conserved phenylalanine or tryptophan at its end. The DNA is left out, because the CDR3 cannot be placed on it with certainty; the CDR3 is given as TCRdb lists it. The rearrangement joins TRBV29-1 to TRBJ2-5; the table's D call of TRBD1 was not tested on the DNA. CDR1 is SQVTM, CDR2 ANQGSEA, per germline. The CDR3 is 11 residues long, counting both termini. The CDR3 sequence is CSVESGRIQNL.

This clonotype was observed a few times. At one end, the junction sequence differs from germline, possibly due to a read error. The chain has TRBV14 and TRBJ2-7; D not resolved. Germline V CDR1 and CDR2: SGHDN, FVKESK. CDR3 length: 13 residues. CDR3 in amino acids: CANSPSYSYEQYF. CDR3 nucleotides: TGTGCCAACAGCCCCTCTTACTCCTACGAGCAGTACTTC.